The clone carrying this T cell receptor (beta chain) has only one observation. This specimen belongs to a study of blood T cell repertoires in COVID-19. Background on the study: Researchers got acute and convalescent COVID-19 samples from the United States, Italy and Spain. T cells, B-cell-depleted T cells, or PBMCs provided the cDNA or gDNA that served as material.

Assay: immunoSEQ multiplex PCR; the TCRdb copy retains only in-frame clones and omits some. The table shows 45,000 or so clones, with about 80% occurring only once. Material for sequencing was peripheral blood. The clonotype was recovered from a man between 65 and 85 years old with acute or convalescent COVID-19.

The CDR3 nucleotides are TGCGCCAGCAGCCATAGCTCCTATAATTCACCCCTCCACTTT. It specifies CASSHSSYNSPLHF. The rearrangement links TRBV4-3 to TRBJ1-6; D is unresolved. Germline assignment: CDR1 LGHNA and CDR2 YSLEER. The CDR3 covers 14 residues. Trimming took off 3 bases at V and 0 bases at J, with 3 bases between the two ends.